The rows below give T cell receptor beta chains drawn from one sample of a study of blood T cell repertoires in COVID-19. TCRdb keeps only in-frame clones here, not all; method: immunoSEQ multiplex PCR. Among some 500,000 clones, around 90% were seen once, and the ten largest hold roughly 8%. Sequenced input: peripheral blood. Receptor source: a woman aged 50 to 60 with COVID-19, enrolled during active disease. CDR3s include the opening cysteine and the closing phenylalanine or tryptophan. The D gene is left open where the match is weak. The size field is filled for only some rows; it gives once, few, many or a size class.

v_gene	abundance	j_gene	d_gene	CDR3nt	CDR3aa
TRBV19	-	TRBJ1-3	-	TGTGCCAGTAGTATGGGCCTCGGAAACACCATATATTTT	CASSMGLGNTIYF
TRBV5-1	once	TRBJ1-1	-	TGCGCCAGCAGCGCATCAGGGTTACCGAACACTGAAGCTTTCTTT	CASSASGLPNTEAFF
TRBV27	-	TRBJ2-5	TRBD2	TGTGCCAGCAGTGTTACTAGCGGCCCCCAAGAGACCCAGTACTTC	CASSVTSGPQETQYF
TRBV10-1	-	TRBJ2-1	TRBD1	TGCGCCAGCAGTGAGCGCCTAGGACAGGGTAAGGCCTACAATGAGCAGTTCTTC	CASSERLGQGKAYNEQFF
TRBV6-1	-	TRBJ2-5	-	TGTGCCAGCAGTGAATATTGGGGAGGGACCCAGTACTTC	CASSEYWGGTQYF
TRBV24-1	-	TRBJ2-5	-	TGTGCCACCAGTGATCCGGGCCTTCCACGGGGGGAGACCCAGTACTTC	CATSDPGLPRGETQYF
TRBV7-8	-	TRBJ2-1	-	TGTGCCAGCAGCTTATACCTCGGCAATGAGCAGTTCTTC	CASSLYLGNEQFF
TRBV7-3	-	TRBJ1-2	TRBD1	TGTGCCAGCAGCTTGAGGGACAGGGGGCTCTACTATGGCTACACCTTC	CASSLRDRGLYYGYTF
TRBV18	-	TRBJ2-7	-	TGTGCCAGCTCACCATATCAGGGGTGGGAGTCCTACGAGCAGTACTTC	CASSPYQGWESYEQYF
TRBV29-1	-	TRBJ1-1	TRBD1	TGCAGCGTTGAAGTCTGGGACAGGGTCTTGAACACTGAAGCTTTCTTT	CSVEVWDRVLNTEAFF
TRBV7-9	-	TRBJ2-7	-	TGTGCCAGCAGCCGTGTAACAGGGTCCCCCTTGGGCGAGCAGTACTTC	CASSRVTGSPLGEQYF
TRBV2	-	TRBJ2-7	-	TGTGCCAGCAGTGAACAGTCGGGGGATTTCTCCTACGAGCAGTACTTC	CASSEQSGDFSYEQYF
TRBV11-3	-	TRBJ1-1	-	TGTGCCAGCAGCGACAATACAGGGCACGCTTTCTTT	CASSDNTGHAFF
TRBV6-2/TRBV6-3	-	TRBJ2-6	TRBD1	TGTGCCAGCAGTTTGCCCGGGACAGGGCGCTCTGGGGCCAACGTCCTGACTTTC	CASSLPGTGRSGANVLTF
TRBV5-1	-	TRBJ2-6	-	TGCGCCAGCGGGGACTCCCCCGCCGGGGCCAACGTCCTGACTTTC	CASGDSPAGANVLTF
TRBV11-2	-	TRBJ2-1	TRBD1	TGTGCCAGCAGTTCCAACTTGGACAGGGTAGGTGAGCAGTTCTTC	CASSSNLDRVGEQFF
TRBV30	-	TRBJ1-1	-	TGTGCCTGGTCACCTATGAACACTGAAGCTTTCTTT	CAWSPMNTEAFF
TRBV18	-	TRBJ2-1	TRBD2	TGTGCCAGCTCACCACCGTGGCTAGCGGGGCTCTACAATGAGCAGTTCTTC	CASSPPWLAGLYNEQFF
TRBV5-1	-	TRBJ2-5	-	TGCGCCAGCAGCTTGGGGAACAGGGAGACCCAGTACTTC	CASSLGNRETQYF
TRBV18	-	TRBJ1-2	TRBD1	TGTGCCAGCTCATCCTCCGGGACAGGGATCTACGGCTACACCTTC	CASSSSGTGIYGYTF
TRBV30	-	TRBJ1-2	-	TGTGCCTGGAGGGATCGACAAAACCCCCTATATGGCTACACCTTC	CAWRDRQNPLYGYTF
TRBV4-1	-	TRBJ1-4	-	TGCGCCAGCAGCCAAGAGCGGGGACCGAACGAAAAACTGTTTTTT	CASSQERGPNEKLFF
TRBV6-2/TRBV6-3	-	TRBJ2-1	TRBD2	TGTGCCAGCAGTTCCTTCAGACTAGCGGGGGACTCAGCCGGGCAGTTCTTC	CASSSFRLAGDSAGQFF
TRBV7-9	-	TRBJ1-1	TRBD1	TGTGCCAGCAGCCCCGGGACAGCAAACACTGAAGCTTTCTTT	CASSPGTANTEAFF
TRBV28	-	TRBJ1-1	-	TGTGCCACCAGACAGTACAACACTGAAGCTTTCTTT	CATRQYNTEAFF
TRBV7-8	-	TRBJ1-6	-	TGTGCCAGCAGCGGACTTAATTCACCCCTCCACTTT	CASSGLNSPLHF
TRBV29-1	-	TRBJ1-2	-	TGCAGCGTTGAAAGGACAGCCCCTAACTATGGCTACACCTTC	CSVERTAPNYGYTF
TRBV13	-	TRBJ2-7	-	TGTGCCAGCAGCCCCCGCGATTCGATTAACTACGAGCAGTACTTC	CASSPRDSINYEQYF
TRBV30	-	TRBJ1-3	-	TGTGCCTGGGAGCCCTATGCCCGAAACACCATATATTTT	CAWEPYARNTIYF
TRBV14	-	TRBJ1-6	-	TGTGCCAGCAGCCAAGACTGGAGGTATTCACCCCTCCACTTT	CASSQDWRYSPLHF
TRBV7-8	-	TRBJ2-1	-	TGTGCCAGCAGCCCCACCGGGACACGGGATGAGCAGTTCTTC	CASSPTGTRDEQFF